Below, 20 T cell receptor beta chains from the same sample are listed, as sequenced in a study of identical twins. TCRdb redid the calling of the 5' RACE reads with MiXCR, one entry per CDR3 protein. The repertoire holds some 500,000 distinct CDR3 sequences, with 20% to 25% as singletons. The same data also contributed to another study, on T cells expressing NK-cell markers.

The sample taken for sequencing was CD4+ T cells sorted from blood. The receptor source for this set is a woman between 18 and 29 years old in good health.

The CDR3 loop reads CASSLSGDGYNEQFF. CDR3 DNA sequence: TGTGCCAGCAGCCTATCGGGAGACGGGTACAATGAGCAGTTCTTC. The rearrangement links TRBV7-2 to TRBJ2-1, with D possibly TRBD2 on 6 matching bases. V was pared by 5 bases and J by 4 bases, with 15 bases between. CDR1 is SGHTA and CDR2 is FQGNSA in the germline V gene. The CDR3 extends over 15 amino acids.

This clonotype was observed at least ten times. The rearrangement uses TRBV20-1 and TRBJ2-1; TRBD2 agrees at 14 bases. Trimming cost V 2 bases and J 5 bases; bases outside gene matches: 2. The germline CDR1 and CDR2 sequences are DFQATT and SNEGSKA (reference sequence). This CDR3 spans 15 amino acids. In nucleotides, the CDR3 is TGCAGTGCTAGACCGGGACTAGCGGGAGACAATGAGCAGTTCTTC. Protein sequence: CSARPGLAGDNEQFF.

This chain connects TRBV27 to TRBJ2-2; D gene unclear. The ends were cut back, 3 bases at V and 1 base at J, with 6 bases in the middle. The CDR3 runs to 14 residues. Germline values: CDR1 MNHEY, CDR2 SMNVEV (reference sequence). CDR3 residues: CASSFSWNTGELFF. CDR3 DNA sequence: TGTGCCAGCAGTTTTTCCTGGAACACCGGGGAGCTGTTTTTT.

CDR3 region: CASSVATGLGGAFF. The CDR3 DNA reads as TGTGCCAGCAGCGTAGCTACGGGGTTAGGGGGAGCTTTCTTT. The chain recombines TRBV9 with TRBJ1-1, with D possibly matching TRBD1 (6 bases). Trimming took off 0 bases at V and 10 bases at J, with 16 bases between the two ends. Per the germline V gene, CDR1 is SGDLS and CDR2 is YYNGEE. The CDR3 loop spans 14 amino acids.

V and J are TRBV6-2 or TRBV6-3 and TRBJ2-1, with 11 positions matching TRBD2. Unmatched junction bases numbered 10, after V lost 6 bases and J lost 0 bases. In germline, CDR1 is MNHEY, CDR2 SVGEGT. The CDR3 contains 18 residues. CDR3 protein: CASRMGPGLAVSYNEQFF. CDR3 DNA sequence: TGTGCCAGCAGGATGGGGCCGGGACTAGCGGTCTCCTACAATGAGCAGTTCTTC.

This clonotype was seen only a few times. The V and J genes are TRBV20-1 and TRBJ1-5; D is undetermined. Looked up from germline, CDR1 is DFQATT and CDR2 is SNEGSKA (reference sequence). V was cut by 5 bases and J by 1 base, with 12 bases left in between. The CDR3 contains 14 residues. The CDR3 sequence is CSALRASSNQPQHF. CDR3 coding DNA: TGCAGTGCTTTACGGGCCAGCAGCAATCAGCCCCAGCATTTT.

The V call is TRBV20-1, the J call TRBJ2-3; D not resolved. The CDR3 has 13 amino acids. V was trimmed by 7 bases and J by 1 base, leaving 12 bases between them. Per the germline V gene, CDR1 is DFQATT and CDR2 is SNEGSKA (reference sequence). CDR3 DNA: TGCAGTGTAAGGGATGTCGGCACAGATACGCAGTATTTT. This codes for CSVRDVGTDTQYF.

This clonotype was detected ten times or more. The J gene is TRBJ1-2, the V gene TRBV29-1; perhaps TRBD1 as D (5 bases). The CDR3 has 13 residues. CDR1 is SQVTM and CDR2 is ANQGSEA in the germline V gene. Trimming removed 8 bases at V and 6 bases at J, with 19 bases between. CDR3 in DNA: TGCAGCTTCCGGTCCGGGAAGGGGAATGGCTACACCTTC. Amino acids: CSFRSGKGNGYTF.

V usage is TRBV20-1 and J usage is TRBJ1-2; D is ambiguous. There are 12 residues in the CDR3. Germline CDR1 is DFQATT and CDR2 is SNEGSKA (reference sequence). V lost 1 base and J 0 bases, leaving 3 bases between the germline ends. The CDR3 nucleotides read TGCAGTGCTAGAGTGGCTAACTATGGCTACACCTTC. Encoded protein: CSARVANYGYTF.

The CDR3 DNA follows: TGCAGTGCTAGTCCCCAAGTGCCCACCCATGAAAAACTGTTTTTT. Protein: CSASPQVPTHEKLFF. The chain couples TRBV20-1 to TRBJ1-4; D is uncertain. V was shortened by 3 bases and J by 6 bases, with 17 bases between the two germline ends. The germline V gene has CDR1 DFQATT and CDR2 SNEGSKA (reference sequence). CDR3 length equals 15 residues.

The genes are TRBV29-1 and TRBJ1-1; D is ambiguous. This CDR3 has 14 residues. Germline V gene data show CDR1 as SQVTM and CDR2 as ANQGSEA. V was shortened by 4 bases and J by 3 bases, with 15 bases between the two germline ends. The CDR3 coding sequence is TGCAGCGTTGTGCCCAGGCCGATGCACACTGAAGCTTTCTTT. Translating it yields CSVVPRPMHTEAFF.

The rearrangement links TRBV18 to TRBJ2-3; a weak D match, TRBD1 (6 bases). CDR3 size: 16 residues. Germline lookup yields CDR1 KGHSH and CDR2 LQKENI. Deletions cut 1 base from V and 3 bases from J, with 14 bases between. CDR3 sequence reads: CASSPQGTGPTDTQYF. The CDR3 coding sequence is TGTGCCAGCTCACCACAGGGCACAGGGCCAACAGATACGCAGTATTTT.

The chain has TRBV18 and TRBJ1-1, with unresolved D. Looked up from germline, CDR1 is KGHSH and CDR2 is LQKENI. This CDR3 comprises 15 residues. Deletions cut 5 bases from V and 2 bases from J, with 15 bases between. The CDR3 sequence is CASSSYRTVNTEAFF. The DNA for the CDR3 is TGTGCCAGCTCATCATACCGGACGGTTAACACTGAAGCTTTCTTT.

This clonotype turned up a few times. The genes are TRBV20-1 and TRBJ1-2; no firm D call. The length of the CDR3 is 13 residues. Trimming pared 6 bases from V and 2 bases from J, leaving 13 bases between. Germline loops: CDR1 DFQATT, CDR2 SNEGSKA (reference sequence). CDR3 residues: CSAQTDGNYGYTF. The CDR3 DNA sequence: TGCAGTGCACAGACGGACGGGAACTATGGCTACACCTTC.

This clonotype showed up just a few times. The V gene is TRBV12-3 or TRBV12-4, the J gene TRBJ1-6; D is possibly TRBD1 (6 bases). This CDR3 comprises 14 residues. The ends were cut back, 7 bases at V and 8 bases at J, with 15 bases in the middle. The CDR3 region has the DNA TGTGCCAGCACCTTGGACAGTCTGGATTCACCCCTCCACTTT. This sequence encodes CASTLDSLDSPLHF.

This clonotype came up a few times. The chain combines TRBV5-1 with TRBJ2-3, with D perhaps TRBD1 (5 bases). Germline lookup yields CDR1 SGHRS and CDR2 YFSETQ. The CDR3 is made up of 21 amino acids. Trimming took off 3 bases at V and 1 base at J, with 30 bases between the two ends. The CDR3 bases are TGCGCCAGCAGCTCTGTTGGGCGTCCGTTCGCCCTCGACAGACGCACAGATACGCAGTATTTT. Translation gives CASSSVGRPFALDRRTDTQYF.

The V and J genes are TRBV10-3 and TRBJ2-5; 8 bases map to TRBD2. CDR3 length: 14 residues. Germline CDR1 ENHRY, CDR2 SYGVKD. The J segment lost 0 bases and the V segment lost 8 bases, leaving 5 bases of the junction unmatched. The CDR3 loop is CAISAGGHQETQYF. The CDR3 bases are TGTGCCATCTCCGCGGGGGGACACCAAGAGACCCAGTACTTC.

This clonotype was counted a few times. The chain recombines TRBV7-9 with TRBJ2-1; maybe TRBD1 (5 bases). Trimming removed 4 bases at V and 6 bases at J, with 13 bases between. This CDR3 spans 14 amino acids. From germline, CDR1 is SEHNR and CDR2 FQNEAQ (reference sequence). In DNA form, the CDR3 reads TGTGCCAGCAGCTCCCATAGGGGATTCAATGAGCAGTTCTTC. Protein sequence: CASSSHRGFNEQFF.

CDR3 region: CASSLVGGGARNTQYF. As DNA, the CDR3 is TGTGCCAGCAGCTTAGTCGGCGGGGGGGCACGGAATACGCAGTATTTT. The genes are TRBV7-8 and TRBJ2-3; TRBD2 matches at 9 bases. The CDR3 has 16 amino acids. Germline V gives CDR1 SGHVS, CDR2 FQNEAQ. V gave up 1 base and J gave up 7 bases; unmatched junction bases: 9.

There are a few counts of this clonotype. The rearrangement uses TRBV6-4 and TRBJ1-2; 12 nucleotides align to TRBD1. V lost 5 bases, J lost 7 bases, and 5 bases stayed unmatched. Germline V lookup: CDR1 MRHNA, CDR2 SNTAGT. The CDR3 is 14 amino acids. This CDR3 is CASSPGTGGRGYTF. The CDR3 bases are TGTGCCAGCAGTCCCGGGACAGGGGGCCGTGGCTACACCTTC.